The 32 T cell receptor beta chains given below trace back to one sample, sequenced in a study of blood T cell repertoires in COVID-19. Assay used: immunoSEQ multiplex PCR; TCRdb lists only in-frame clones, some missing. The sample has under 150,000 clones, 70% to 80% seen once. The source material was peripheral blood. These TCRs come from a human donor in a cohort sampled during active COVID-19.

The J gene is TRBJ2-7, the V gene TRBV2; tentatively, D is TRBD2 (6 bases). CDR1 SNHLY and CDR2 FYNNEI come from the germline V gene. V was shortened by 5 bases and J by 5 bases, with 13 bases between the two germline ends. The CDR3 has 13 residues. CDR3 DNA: TGTGCCAGCAGTAGAAGGTGGGGGGACGAGCAGTACTTC. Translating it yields CASSRRWGDEQYF.

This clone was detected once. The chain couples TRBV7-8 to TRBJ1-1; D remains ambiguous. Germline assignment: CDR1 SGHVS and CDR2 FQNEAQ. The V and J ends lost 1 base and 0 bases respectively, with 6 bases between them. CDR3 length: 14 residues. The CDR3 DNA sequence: TGTGCCAGCAGCTTAGAGAACATGAACACTGAAGCTTTCTTT. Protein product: CASSLENMNTEAFF. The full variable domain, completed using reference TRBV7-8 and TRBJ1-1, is GAGVSQSPRYKVAKRGQDVALRCDPISGHVSLFWYQQALGQGPEFLTYFQNEAQLDKSGLPSDRFFAERPEGSVSTLKIQRTQQEDSAVYLCASSLENMNTEAFFGQGTRLTVV.

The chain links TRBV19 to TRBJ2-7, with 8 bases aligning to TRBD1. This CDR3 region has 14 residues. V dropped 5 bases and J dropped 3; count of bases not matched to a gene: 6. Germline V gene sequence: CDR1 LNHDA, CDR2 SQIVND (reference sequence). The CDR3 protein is CASSATTGVYEQYF. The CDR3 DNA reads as TGTGCCAGTAGTGCTACGACAGGGGTCTACGAGCAGTACTTC.

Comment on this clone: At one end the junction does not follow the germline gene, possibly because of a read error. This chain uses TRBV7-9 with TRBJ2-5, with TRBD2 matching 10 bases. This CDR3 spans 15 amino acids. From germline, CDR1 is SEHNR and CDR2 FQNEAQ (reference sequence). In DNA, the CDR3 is TGTGCCAGCAGCCTAGCGGGGGCCGGTGGAGAGACCCAGTACTTC. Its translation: CASSLAGAGGETQYF.

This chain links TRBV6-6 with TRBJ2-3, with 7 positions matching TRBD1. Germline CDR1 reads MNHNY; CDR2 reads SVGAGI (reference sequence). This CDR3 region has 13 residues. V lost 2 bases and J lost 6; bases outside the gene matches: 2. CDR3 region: CASSYLTGDTQYF. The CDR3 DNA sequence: TGTGCCAGCAGTTACCTGACAGGGGATACGCAGTATTTT.

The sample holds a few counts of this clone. The CDR3 protein is CASSFWGGFNQPQHF. As DNA, the CDR3 is TGTGCCAGCAGCTTCTGGGGAGGGTTCAATCAGCCCCAGCATTTT. The J gene is TRBJ1-5, the V gene TRBV5-6; D ambiguous. CDR3 length equals 15 residues. V was shortened by 2 bases and J by 3 bases, with 12 bases between the two germline ends. The germline CDR1 and CDR2 sequences are SGHDT and YYEEEE. The variable domain in full, completed from reference TRBV5-6 and TRBJ1-5, reads DAGVTQSPTHLIKTRGQQVTLRCSPKSGHDTVSWYQQALGQGPQFIFQYYEEEERQRGNFPDRFSGHQFPNYSSELNVNALLLGDSALYLCASSFWGGFNQPQHFGDGTRLSIL.

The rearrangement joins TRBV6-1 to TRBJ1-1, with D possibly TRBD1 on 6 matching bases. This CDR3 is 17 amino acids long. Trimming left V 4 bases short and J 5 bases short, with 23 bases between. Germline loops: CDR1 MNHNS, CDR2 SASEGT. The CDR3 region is CASSVGWGRVVDTEAFF. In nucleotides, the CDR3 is TGTGCCAGCAGTGTGGGCTGGGGGCGAGTAGTTGATACTGAAGCTTTCTTT.

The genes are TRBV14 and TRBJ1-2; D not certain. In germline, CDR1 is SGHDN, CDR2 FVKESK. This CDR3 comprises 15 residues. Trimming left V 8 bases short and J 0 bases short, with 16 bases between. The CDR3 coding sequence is TGTGCCAGCCGTCCCTCGACAAGGTCTAACTATGGCTACACCTTC. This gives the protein CASRPSTRSNYGYTF.

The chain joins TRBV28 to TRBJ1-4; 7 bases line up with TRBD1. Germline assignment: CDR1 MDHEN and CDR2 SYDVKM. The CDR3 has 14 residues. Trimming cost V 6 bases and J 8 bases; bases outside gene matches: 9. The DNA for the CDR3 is TGTGCCAGCAGCCGAGACAGGGCTCCCGAAAAACTGTTTTTT. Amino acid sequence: CASSRDRAPEKLFF.

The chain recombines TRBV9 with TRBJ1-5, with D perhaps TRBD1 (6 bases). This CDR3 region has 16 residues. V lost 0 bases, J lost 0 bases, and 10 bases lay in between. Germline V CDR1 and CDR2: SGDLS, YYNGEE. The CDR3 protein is CASSVVRGHSNQPQHF. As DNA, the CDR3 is TGTGCCAGCAGCGTAGTTCGGGGACATAGCAATCAGCCCCAGCATTTT.

CDR3 DNA sequence: TGTGCCAGCAGCGAAGGACTAGCGGCCTACGAGCAGTACTTC. Its translation: CASSEGLAAYEQYF. V and J are TRBV7-9 and TRBJ2-7, with 10 bases aligning to TRBD2. Germline V gene sequence: CDR1 SEHNR, CDR2 FQNEAQ (reference sequence). The CDR3 extends over 14 amino acids. Trimming took 5 bases from V and 2 from J; bases not matched to a gene: 3.

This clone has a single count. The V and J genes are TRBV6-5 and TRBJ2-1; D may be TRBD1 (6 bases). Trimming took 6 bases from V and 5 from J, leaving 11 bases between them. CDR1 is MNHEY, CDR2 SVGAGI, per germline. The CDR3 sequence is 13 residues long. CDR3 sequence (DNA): TGTGCCAGCAGGGGGGCGGGTCACAATGAGCAGTTCTTC. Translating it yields CASRGAGHNEQFF.

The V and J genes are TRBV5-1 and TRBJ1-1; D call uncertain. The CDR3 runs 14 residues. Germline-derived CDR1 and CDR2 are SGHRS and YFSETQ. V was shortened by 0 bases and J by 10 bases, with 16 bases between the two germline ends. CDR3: CASSLAANARIAFF. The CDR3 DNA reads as TGCGCCAGCAGCTTGGCCGCGAACGCGCGGATAGCTTTCTTT. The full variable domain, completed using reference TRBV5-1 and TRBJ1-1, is KAGVTQTPRYLIKTRGQQVTLSCSPISGHRSVSWYQQTPGQGLQFLFEYFSETQRNKGNFPGRFSGRQFSNSRSEMNVSTLELGDSALYLCASSLAANARIAFFGQGTRLTVV.

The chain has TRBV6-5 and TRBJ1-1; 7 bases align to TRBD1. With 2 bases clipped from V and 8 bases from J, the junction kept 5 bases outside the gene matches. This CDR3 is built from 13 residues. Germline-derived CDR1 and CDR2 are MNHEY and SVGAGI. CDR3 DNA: TGTGCCAGCAGTTACAGACAGGGAATCGAAGCTTTCTTT. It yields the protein CASSYRQGIEAFF.

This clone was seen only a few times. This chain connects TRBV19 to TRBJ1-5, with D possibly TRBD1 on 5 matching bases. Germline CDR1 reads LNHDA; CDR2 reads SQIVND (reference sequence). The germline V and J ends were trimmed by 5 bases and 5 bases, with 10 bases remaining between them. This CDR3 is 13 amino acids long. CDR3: CASSGTGDQPQHF. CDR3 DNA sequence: TGTGCCAGTAGTGGGACGGGGGATCAGCCCCAGCATTTT.

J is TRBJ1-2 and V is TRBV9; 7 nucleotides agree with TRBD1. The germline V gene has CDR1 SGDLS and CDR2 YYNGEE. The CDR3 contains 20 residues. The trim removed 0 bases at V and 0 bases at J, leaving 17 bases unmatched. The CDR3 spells CASSVGEGGQYYKANYGYTF. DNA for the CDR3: TGTGCCAGCAGCGTAGGTGAGGGGGGACAGTATTACAAAGCTAACTATGGCTACACCTTC. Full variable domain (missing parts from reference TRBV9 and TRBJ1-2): DSGVTQTPKHLITATGQRVTLRCSPRSGDLSVYWYQQSLDQGLQFLIQYYNGEERAKGNILERFSAQQFPDLHSELNLSSLELGDSALYFCASSVGEGGQYYKANYGYTFGSGTRLTVV.

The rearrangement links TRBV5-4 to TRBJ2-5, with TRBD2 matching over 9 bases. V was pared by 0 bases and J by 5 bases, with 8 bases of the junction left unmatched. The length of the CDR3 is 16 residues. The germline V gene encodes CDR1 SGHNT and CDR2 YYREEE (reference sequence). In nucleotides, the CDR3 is TGTGCCAGCAGCTTGGGAGGCGGGGGGGCCGGGGAGACCCAGTACTTC. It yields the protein CASSLGGGGAGETQYF.

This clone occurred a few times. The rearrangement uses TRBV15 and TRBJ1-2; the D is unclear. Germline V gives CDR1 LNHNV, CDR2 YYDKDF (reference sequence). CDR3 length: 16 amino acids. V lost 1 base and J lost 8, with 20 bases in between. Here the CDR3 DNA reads TGTGCCACCAGCAGAGGTCCGGCAGACCTGGCGGAGGGCTACACCTTC. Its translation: CATSRGPADLAEGYTF. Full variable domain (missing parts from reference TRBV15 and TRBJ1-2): DAMVIQNPRYQVTQFGKPVTLSCSQTLNHNVMYWYQQKSSQAPKLLFHYYDKDFNNEADTPDNFQSRRPNTSFCFLDIRSPGLGDTAMYLCATSRGPADLAEGYTFGSGTRLTVV.

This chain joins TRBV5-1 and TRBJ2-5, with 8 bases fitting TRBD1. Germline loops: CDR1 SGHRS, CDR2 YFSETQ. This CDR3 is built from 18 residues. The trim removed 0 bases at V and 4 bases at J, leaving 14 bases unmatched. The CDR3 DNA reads TGCGCCAGCAGCTTGGTCCCCGGGCAGGGGGCACTAATAGAGACCCAGTACTTC. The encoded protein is CASSLVPGQGALIETQYF.

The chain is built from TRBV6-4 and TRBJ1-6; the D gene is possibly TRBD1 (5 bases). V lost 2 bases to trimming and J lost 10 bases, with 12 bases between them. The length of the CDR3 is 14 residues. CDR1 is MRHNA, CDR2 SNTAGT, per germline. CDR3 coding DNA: TGTGCCAGCAGTGACAGCCAGGGCGGATCACCCCTCCACTTT. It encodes CASSDSQGGSPLHF.

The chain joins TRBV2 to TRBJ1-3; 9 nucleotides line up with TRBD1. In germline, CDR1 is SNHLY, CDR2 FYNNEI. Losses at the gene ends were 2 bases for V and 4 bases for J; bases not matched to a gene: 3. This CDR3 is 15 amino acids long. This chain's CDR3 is CASSENRGLGNTIYF. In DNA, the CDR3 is TGTGCCAGCAGTGAAAACAGGGGGCTAGGAAACACCATATATTTT.

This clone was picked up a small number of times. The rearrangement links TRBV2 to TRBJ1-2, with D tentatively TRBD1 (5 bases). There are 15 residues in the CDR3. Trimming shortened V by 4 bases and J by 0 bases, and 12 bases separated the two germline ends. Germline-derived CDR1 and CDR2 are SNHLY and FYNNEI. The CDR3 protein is CASSGQSLANYGYTF. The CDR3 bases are TGTGCCAGCAGTGGACAGTCGTTAGCTAACTATGGCTACACCTTC.

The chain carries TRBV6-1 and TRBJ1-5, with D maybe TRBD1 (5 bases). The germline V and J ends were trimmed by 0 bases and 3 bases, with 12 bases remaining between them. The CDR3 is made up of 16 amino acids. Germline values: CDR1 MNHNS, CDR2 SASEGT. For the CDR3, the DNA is TGTGCCAGCAGTGAAGCTAGGGGCACGTACAATCAGCCCCAGCATTTT. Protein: CASSEARGTYNQPQHF.

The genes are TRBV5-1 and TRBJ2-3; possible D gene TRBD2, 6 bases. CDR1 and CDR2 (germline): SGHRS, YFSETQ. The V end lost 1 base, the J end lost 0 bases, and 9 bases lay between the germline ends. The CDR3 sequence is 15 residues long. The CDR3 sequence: CASSLLGLSTDTQYF. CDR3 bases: TGCGCCAGCAGCTTGCTGGGACTGAGCACAGATACGCAGTATTTT.

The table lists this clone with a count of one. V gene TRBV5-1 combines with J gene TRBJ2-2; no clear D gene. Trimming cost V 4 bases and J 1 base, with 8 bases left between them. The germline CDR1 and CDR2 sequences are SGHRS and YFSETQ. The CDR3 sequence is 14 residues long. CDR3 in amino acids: CASSGTENTGELFF. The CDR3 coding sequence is TGCGCCAGCAGCGGTACAGAGAACACCGGGGAGCTGTTTTTT.

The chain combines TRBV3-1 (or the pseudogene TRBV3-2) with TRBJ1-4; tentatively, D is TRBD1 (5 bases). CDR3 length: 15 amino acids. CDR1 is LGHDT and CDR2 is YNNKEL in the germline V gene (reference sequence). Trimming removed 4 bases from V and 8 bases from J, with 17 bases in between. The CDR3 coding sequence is TGTGCCAGCAGCCCCCTCGCCCGGGCAGGGGAAAAACTGTTTTTT. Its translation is CASSPLARAGEKLFF.

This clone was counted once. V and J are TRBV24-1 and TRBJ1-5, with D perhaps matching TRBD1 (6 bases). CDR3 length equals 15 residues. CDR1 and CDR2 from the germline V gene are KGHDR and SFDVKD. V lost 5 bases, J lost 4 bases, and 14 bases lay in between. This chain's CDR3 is CATSAGGGGNQPQHF. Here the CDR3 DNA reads TGTGCCACCAGTGCAGGAGGGGGGGGAAATCAGCCCCAGCATTTT.

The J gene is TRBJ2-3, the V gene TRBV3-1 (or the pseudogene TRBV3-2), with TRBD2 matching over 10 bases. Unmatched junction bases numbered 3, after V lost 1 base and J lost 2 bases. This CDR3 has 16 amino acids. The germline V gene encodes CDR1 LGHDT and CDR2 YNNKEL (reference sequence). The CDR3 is CASSQVAGGVTDTQYF. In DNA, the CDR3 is TGTGCCAGCAGCCAAGTAGCGGGGGGCGTCACAGATACGCAGTATTTT.

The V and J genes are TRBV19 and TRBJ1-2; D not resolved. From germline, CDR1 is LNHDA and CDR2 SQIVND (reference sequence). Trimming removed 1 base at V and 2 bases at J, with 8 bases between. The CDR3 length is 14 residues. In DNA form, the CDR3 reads TGTGCCAGTAGTATAGGTTCCATCAACTATGGCTACACCTTC. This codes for CASSIGSINYGYTF.

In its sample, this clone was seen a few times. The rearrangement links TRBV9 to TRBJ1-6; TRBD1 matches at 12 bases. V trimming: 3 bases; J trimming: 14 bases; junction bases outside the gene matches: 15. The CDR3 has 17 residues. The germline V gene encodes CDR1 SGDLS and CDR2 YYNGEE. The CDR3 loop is CASSAEGQGATVVALHF. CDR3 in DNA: TGTGCCAGCAGCGCAGAGGGACAGGGGGCTACGGTCGTGGCCCTCCACTTT.

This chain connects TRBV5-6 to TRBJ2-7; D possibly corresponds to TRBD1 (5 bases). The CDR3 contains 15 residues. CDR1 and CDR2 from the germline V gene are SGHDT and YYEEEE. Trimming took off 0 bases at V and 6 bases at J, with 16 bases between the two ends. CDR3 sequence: CASSLAKQGWAEQYF. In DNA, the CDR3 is TGTGCCAGCAGCTTGGCCAAGCAGGGCTGGGCCGAGCAGTACTTC.

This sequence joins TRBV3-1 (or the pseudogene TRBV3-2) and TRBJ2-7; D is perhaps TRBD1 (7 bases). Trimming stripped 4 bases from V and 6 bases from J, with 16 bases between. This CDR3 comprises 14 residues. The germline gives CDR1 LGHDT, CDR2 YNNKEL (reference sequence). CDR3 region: CASSLRGTEGEQYF. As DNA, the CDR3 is TGTGCCAGCAGCCTGCGCGGGACAGAAGGCGAGCAGTACTTC.